This T cell receptor beta chain was identified during a study of early stage breast cancer tumors. V shed 6 bases, J shed 2 bases, and the junction held 10 bases outside the gene matches. The CDR3 covers 16 residues. In germline, CDR1 is SQVTM, CDR2 ANQGSEA. Produced via immunoSEQ multiplex PCR; TCRdb's table is partial and in-frame only. In the table there are 51,000 or so clones, about 83% of which are singletons. The V and J genes are TRBV29-1 and TRBJ2-5; TRBD2 aligns across 12 bases. The sequenced sample consisted of blood. This sequence was found in a person in their fifties or sixties with breast cancer. CDR3 residues: CSVVWHGLAGQETQYF. CDR3 nucleotides: TGCAGCGTAGTATGGCATGGACTAGCGGGGCAAGAGACCCAGTACTTC.